The clone carrying this T cell receptor (beta chain) showed up just once. These data come from a study of blood T cell repertoires in COVID-19. Study background: Acute-phase and convalescent COVID-19 samples originated in the United States, Italy and Spain. Sources were T cells, B-cell-depleted T cells, or PBMCs; the material itself was cDNA or gDNA.

Here immunoSEQ multiplex PCR was the method, and the copy in TCRdb shows in-frame clones only, minus some. The sample consists of about 270,000 clones, approximately 90% of them appearing once. The V segment lost 0 bases and the J segment 0 bases; nucleotides outside the gene matches: 5. This CDR3 has 18 amino acids. The germline V gene encodes CDR1 MNHEY and CDR2 SMNVEV (reference sequence). Participant age was roughly 18 to 90 years, and participants resided in approximately 24 US areas. V gene TRBV27 combines with J gene TRBJ2-3; 11 bases agree with TRBD2. Sequencing used PBMCs or T cells enriched from blood (not recorded which). The sequence was collected from a woman in her 30s with acute COVID-19. CDR3 sequence (DNA): TGTGCCAGCAGTTTATCTAGCGGGGGGGGCACGAGCACAGATACGCAGTATTTT. It is translated as CASSLSSGGGTSTDTQYF.